This TCR beta chain was obtained from a study of T cells in narcolepsy. Germline CDR1 SEHNR, CDR2 FQNEAQ (reference sequence). V was pared by 5 bases and J by 4 bases, with 8 bases between. The CDR3 has 12 amino acids. Profiled with immunoSEQ multiplex PCR; TCRdb holds only in-frame clones, not every one. This table holds about 34,000 clones, 81% found once. Source material: memory (CD45RA-) CD4+ T cells from blood. V gene TRBV7-9 combines with J gene TRBJ1-1; D gene ambiguous. The TCR sequence derives from a human donor in good health. As DNA, the CDR3 is TGTGCCAGCAGCCCCATGAGCACTGAAGCTTTCTTT. Amino acid sequence: CASSPMSTEAFF.